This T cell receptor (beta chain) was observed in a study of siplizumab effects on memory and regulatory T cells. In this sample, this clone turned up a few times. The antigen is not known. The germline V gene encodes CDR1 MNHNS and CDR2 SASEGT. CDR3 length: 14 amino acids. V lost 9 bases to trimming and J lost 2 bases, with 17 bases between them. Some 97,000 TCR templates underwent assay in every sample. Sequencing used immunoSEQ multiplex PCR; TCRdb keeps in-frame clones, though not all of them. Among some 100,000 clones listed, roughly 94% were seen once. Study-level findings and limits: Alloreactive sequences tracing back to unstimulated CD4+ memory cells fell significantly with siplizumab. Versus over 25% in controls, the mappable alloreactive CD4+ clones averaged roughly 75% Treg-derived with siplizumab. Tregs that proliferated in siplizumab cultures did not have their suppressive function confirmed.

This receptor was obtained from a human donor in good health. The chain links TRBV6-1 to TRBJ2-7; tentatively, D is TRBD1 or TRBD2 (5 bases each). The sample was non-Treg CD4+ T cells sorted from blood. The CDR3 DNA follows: TGTGCCAGTCGGGTCGGGACGGAAACCTACGAGCAGTACTTC. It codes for CASRVGTETYEQYF.